This T cell receptor (beta chain) is drawn from a study of blood T cell repertoires in COVID-19. Across the study: Sites across the United States, Italy and Spain contributed samples from acute and convalescent COVID-19. The analysed material was cDNA or gDNA that came from T cells, B-cell-depleted T cells, or PBMCs.

How the authors handled the data: Amplified reference gene primers provided the basis for estimating nucleated cell counts. Sequenced by immunoSEQ multiplex PCR; TCRdb stores in-frame clones only, minus some. V and J calls and clone size are those listed in that table; D and trimming were worked out from the DNA. Of over 200,000 clones detected, 70% to 90% appear once; the ten largest clones hold just over 2.5%. J lost 2 bases, V lost 2 bases, and 6 bases had no gene match. Germline V gene sequence: CDR1 MNHEY, CDR2 SVGAGI. This CDR3 region has 15 residues. J is TRBJ2-7 and V is TRBV6-5, with 7 bases lining up with TRBD1. The sequencing input was peripheral blood. This receptor was taken from a woman in her seventies with active or convalescent COVID-19. The CDR3 DNA reads as TGTGCCAGCAGTTACAACAGGGGTTCGACCTACGAGCAGTACTTC. Translating gives CASSYNRGSTYEQYF.